These 5 T cell receptor beta chains originate from one sample sequenced in a study of T cells after yellow fever vaccination. TCRdb fed the 5' RACE reads into MiXCR, producing one record per CDR3 protein. The table includes more than 300,000 distinct CDR3 sequences, 6.8% detected once. Material: PBMCs, obtained roughly 46 days after the first yellow fever vaccination. These receptors all stem from a man between 18 and 35 years old who received the YFV17D yellow fever vaccine.

This clonotype has a count of ten or more. This rearrangement joins TRBV6-6 to TRBJ2-3, with D unresolved. This CDR3 is built from 11 residues. V lost 2 bases, J lost 6 bases, and 3 bases lay in between. Germline CDR1 MNHNY, CDR2 SVGAGI (reference sequence). The CDR3 here is CASSYGDTQYF. The CDR3 DNA is TGTGCCAGCAGTTACGGGGATACGCAGTATTTT.

This clonotype has just a few counts. The rearrangement uses TRBV4-3 and TRBJ1-6; D not resolved. The V gene lost 0 bases and the J gene lost 7 bases, with 13 bases spanning the gap. The CDR3 has 16 residues. Germline V gene lookup returns CDR1 LGHNA and CDR2 YSLEER. The CDR3 DNA is TGCGCCAGCAGCCAAGAAGGCGGCGATCTCAATTCACCCCTCCACTTT. It translates to CASSQEGGDLNSPLHF.

This clonotype was counted many times. This chain links TRBV10-3 with TRBJ2-1; 12 bases are shared with TRBD2. J lost 8 bases, V lost 3 bases, and 5 bases had no gene match. The CDR3 is made up of 15 amino acids. From germline, CDR1 is ENHRY and CDR2 SYGVKD. CDR3 region: CAISEWTSGVDEQFF. The CDR3 region has the DNA TGTGCCATCAGTGAATGGACTAGCGGGGTCGATGAGCAGTTCTTC.

This clonotype has a handful of counts. The chain joins TRBV5-4 to TRBJ1-3; TRBD1 is a possible D gene (5 bases). From germline, CDR1 is SGHNT and CDR2 YYREEE (reference sequence). Trimming took off 5 bases at V and 0 bases at J, with 12 bases between the two ends. The CDR3 has 15 amino acids. The DNA of the CDR3 is TGTGCCAGCAGTAGGGACGGAAACTCTGGAAACACCATATATTTT. The encoded protein is CASSRDGNSGNTIYF.

V is TRBV4-1 and J is TRBJ1-1; D is undetermined. Germline V lookup: CDR1 MGHRA, CDR2 YSYEKL. V dropped 1 base and J dropped 0 bases, with 9 bases sitting between them. This CDR3 has 15 residues. DNA of the CDR3: TGCGCCAGCAGCCAAGTTAACACCATGAACACTGAAGCTTTCTTT. It codes for CASSQVNTMNTEAFF.